This TCR beta chain was observed in a study of early T cells in non-severe SARS-CoV-2 infection. The ends were cut back, 4 bases at V and 7 bases at J, with 19 bases in the middle. In germline, CDR1 is SGHAT, CDR2 FQNNGV. The CDR3 extends over 15 amino acids. This clonotype has ten or more counts. TCRdb recomputed calls from the 5' RACE reads with MiXCR, one row per CDR3 protein. The sample holds about 90,000 distinct CDR3 sequences, 9.5% to 15% seen once. This sequence joins TRBV11-2 and TRBJ1-2; D possibly corresponds to TRBD1 (6 bases). This sequence originates from an adult who was a healthcare worker with PCR-confirmed SARS-CoV-2 infection or an uninfected control (not recorded which). The material was whole blood, obtained at baseline. The CDR3 reads CASSSLTGRAFGYTF. CDR3 bases: TGTGCCAGCAGCTCTTTAACAGGGCGAGCCTTTGGCTACACCTTC.